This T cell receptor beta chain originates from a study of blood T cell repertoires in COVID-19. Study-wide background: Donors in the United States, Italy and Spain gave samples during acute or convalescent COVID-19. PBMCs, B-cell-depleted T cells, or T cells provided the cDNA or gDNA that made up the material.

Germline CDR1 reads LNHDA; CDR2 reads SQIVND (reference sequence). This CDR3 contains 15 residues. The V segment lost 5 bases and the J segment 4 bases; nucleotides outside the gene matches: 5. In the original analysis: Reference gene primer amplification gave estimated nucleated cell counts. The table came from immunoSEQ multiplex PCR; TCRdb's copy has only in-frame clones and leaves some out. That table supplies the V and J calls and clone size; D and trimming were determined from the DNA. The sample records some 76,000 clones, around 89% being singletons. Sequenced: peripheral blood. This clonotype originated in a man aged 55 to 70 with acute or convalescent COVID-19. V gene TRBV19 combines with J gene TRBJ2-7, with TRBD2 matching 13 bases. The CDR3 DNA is TGTGCCAGTAGTGGAACTAGCGGGAGGGCTTACGAGCAGTACTTC. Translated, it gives CASSGTSGRAYEQYF.